Included here is one T cell receptor (beta chain) sequence, with context. Its antigen is currently not known. No quality values exist for individual bases; no much larger clone is one base distant. Sorted unstimulated T cells, along with proliferating T cells recovered from mixed lymphocyte reactions, underwent TCRbeta CDR3 sequencing. Fresh whole blood from roughly ten HLA-typed healthy donors was used to isolate PBMCs. Unstimulated CD4+ non-regulatory T cells were FACS-sorted to map the origin of alloreactive clones. The data originate from a study of siplizumab effects on memory and regulatory T cells (dated by TCRdb to 2018 to 2020). In terms of the full investigation: The effect of the anti-CD2 antibody siplizumab on alloreactive T-cell subsets was examined in allogeneic mixed lymphocyte reactions constructed from human PBMCs. Results the study describes overall, beyond this receptor: Unstimulated naive T cells appeared more diverse than memory T cells, and naive cells seemed to contribute substantially to the alloresponse. Whether proliferating Tregs from siplizumab cultures were suppressive was not functionally confirmed. Because sequences at frequencies below about 10^-5 were poorly captured, only a minor fraction of alloreactive clones could be mapped back to unstimulated subsets. Among mappable alloreactive CD4+ clones, an average Treg-derived fraction of around 71% was observed with siplizumab, compared with more than 25% in control reactions. The cumulative frequency of alloreactive sequences traceable to unstimulated CD4+ memory T cells was significantly reduced by siplizumab. A naive or memory phenotype could not be assigned to roughly 75-95% of proliferating CD4+ or CD8+ clones.

The method was the immunoSEQ multiplex PCR assay. Some 1.1 x 10^5 TCR templates per sample were assayed by the deep sequencing platform. Genomic DNA extracted from sorted T cells was the material used for TCRbeta CDR3 sequencing. Regarding the original processing steps: The R programming language was used for clonal analysis of TCRbeta CDR3 data. Unstimulated samples were compared with post-reaction CFSE-low samples to define alloreactive CD4+ and CD8+ clones. Regulatory or non-regulatory origin was assigned to alloreactive CD4+ clones by matching of sequences to sorted unstimulated Treg and non-Treg repertoires. Imported from immuneACCESS, the table was reduced by TCRdb to in-frame sequences with V and J called. These copies leave out some clones; in studies compared against another copy, an unresolved V gene accounts for under half, and the cause of the remainder is not known. For V, J and clone size, that table is used; D and trimming come from the DNA. Within this sample are roughly 110,000 clones, with just under 95% of them counted one time only. The top ten hold about 0.16% of the sample.

Inclusive of the bounding cysteine and phenylalanine, the CDR3 is 16 residues long. The entry retains the CDR3 DNA only, 48 bases that are in frame from base 1. CDR1 and CDR2 were assigned from the germline V gene (reference sequence) as SGHNT and YYREEE. V is clipped by 4 bases and J by 6 bases, and the sequence between their germline boundaries is 23 bases long. Material: non-Treg CD4+ T cells sorted from blood. The sample's cell subset or site label is to be understood as: FACS-sorted unstimulated CD4+ non-regulatory T cells. The V and J segments used are TRBV5-4 and TRBJ2-7; TRBD2 is a weak D gene call, 6 bases matching. This clonotype was sampled from a human donor in good health. The nucleotides are TGTGCCAGCAGCCGGGCGGGCGACGGGGGTCCCCTCGAGCAGTACTTC. This gives the protein CASSRAGDGGPLEQYF.